Listed below are T cell receptor beta chains from one sample, sequenced in a study of blood T cell repertoires in COVID-19. The data were produced by immunoSEQ multiplex PCR, yet TCRdb's version contains in-frame clones alone and is incomplete. Counted here are some 150,000 clones, roughly 84% occurring once; the ten biggest clones make up around a tenth. Material: peripheral blood. The source is a woman aged 45-59 years with acute or convalescent COVID-19. CDR3s include the opening cysteine and the closing phenylalanine or tryptophan.

CDR3 protein	V gene	J gene
CASSLGADSAPLHF	TRBV3-1/TRBV3-2	TRBJ1-6
CATSRGRGGRQETQYF	TRBV15	TRBJ2-5
CASSQGPTNTGELFF	TRBV6-4	TRBJ2-2
CASSTSGDYHEQYF	TRBV5-1	TRBJ2-7
CASSQDWVPGYEQYF	TRBV4-2	TRBJ2-7
CASSANREGYTF	TRBV5-1	TRBJ1-2
CASSLAVEAFF	TRBV5-6	TRBJ1-1
CASSQVITGSNQPQHF	TRBV4-2	TRBJ1-5
CASSGRGSREQYF	TRBV3-1/TRBV3-2	TRBJ2-7
CASGGTGAEQYF	TRBV7-6	TRBJ2-7
CASSSQNQDRVGTEAFF	TRBV5-4	TRBJ1-1
CASSSQFYSGNTIYF	TRBV7-2	TRBJ1-3
CASSFFQDSSYNEQFF	TRBV11-2	TRBJ2-1
CATSDFTSGNYNEQFF	TRBV24-1	TRBJ2-1
CASSSGSGMGMGSPLHF	TRBV7-9	TRBJ1-6
CASSSSGDQPQHF	TRBV18	TRBJ1-5
CASSQSVLAGGRSYEQYF	TRBV23-1	TRBJ2-7
CASSSRGIYPSTDTQYF	TRBV19	TRBJ2-3
CASSLGGYTDTQYF	TRBV5-1	TRBJ2-3
CATSDSTTGGREPQHF	TRBV24-1	TRBJ1-5
CASSLLSGGADTQYF	TRBV18	TRBJ2-3
CASRLDRGAQYF	TRBV5-4	TRBJ2-3
CASSILPGQGAGTEAFF	TRBV19	TRBJ1-1
CATSDPVSYEQYF	TRBV24-1	TRBJ2-7
CASSLDRGRGKLFF	TRBV6-6	TRBJ1-4
CASSIRQGSGDSPLHF	TRBV18	TRBJ1-6
CASSRDREATEAFF	TRBV2	TRBJ1-1
CASRTTGTGVYNEQFF	TRBV7-2	TRBJ2-1
CASSTFAGGSNEQFF	TRBV3-1/TRBV3-2	TRBJ2-1
CASSLSGTPGEKLFF	TRBV27	TRBJ1-4
CASSQEQVAGGPSDTQYF	TRBV3-1/TRBV3-2	TRBJ2-3
CATSSRQGSQPQHF	TRBV15	TRBJ1-5
CATSGRVAETYNEQFF	TRBV24-1	TRBJ2-1
CASSSPRTEETQYF	TRBV11-2	TRBJ2-5
CASGLGGRRYEQYF	TRBV28	TRBJ2-7
CASSPRFEQFF	TRBV18	TRBJ2-1
CASRTQGITDTQYF	TRBV28	TRBJ2-3
CASSTTTGAYEQYF	TRBV5-1	TRBJ2-7
CATSPRGLYGYTF	TRBV6-5	TRBJ1-2
CASSSLGGAKVSPLHF	TRBV7-6	TRBJ1-6
CASSELSSGVTGELFF	TRBV2	TRBJ2-2
CASSLGTGYTEAFF	TRBV6-5	TRBJ1-1
CASSLQGLTTYEQYF	TRBV7-2	TRBJ2-7
CASSLYRPGQGNQPQHF	TRBV6-2/TRBV6-3	TRBJ1-5
CASSSGGVQGNIQYF	TRBV6-2/TRBV6-3	TRBJ2-4
CASSDTDGPNIQYF	TRBV10-2	TRBJ2-4